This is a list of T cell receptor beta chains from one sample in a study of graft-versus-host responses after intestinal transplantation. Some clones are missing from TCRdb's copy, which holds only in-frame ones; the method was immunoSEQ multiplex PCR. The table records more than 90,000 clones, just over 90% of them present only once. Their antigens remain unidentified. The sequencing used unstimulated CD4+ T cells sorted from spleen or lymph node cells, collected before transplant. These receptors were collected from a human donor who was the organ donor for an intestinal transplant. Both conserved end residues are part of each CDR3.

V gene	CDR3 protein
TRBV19	CASSIEAGTQYF
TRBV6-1	CASRATGQGFYGYTF
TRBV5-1	CASSLEGFTGELFF
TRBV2	CASTGHEQYF
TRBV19	CASSMGGSHYYYEQYF
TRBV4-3	CASSQEVATAGRGTEAFF
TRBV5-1	CASSPAPGYNEQFF
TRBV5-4	CASSLDTDTQYF
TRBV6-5	CASSYSDRGTDTQYF
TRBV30	CAWSITLRTDTQYF
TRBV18	CASSSGTGTDTEAFF
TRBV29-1	CSVEDNYGYTF
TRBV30	CAWSSPREETQYF
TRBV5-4	CASSLETTTYNEQFF
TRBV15	CATSVGLVGYEQYF
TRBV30	CAWSDQGRSQPQHF
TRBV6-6	CASSRLAGVSYEQYF
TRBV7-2	CASSLVTDQETQYF
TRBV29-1	CSARDLNEQFF
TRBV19	CASSIAGSGETQYF
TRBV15	CATSRGQGGSYNEQFF
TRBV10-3	CAISESGTGNYNEQFF
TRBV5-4	CASSLTGVYEQYF
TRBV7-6	CASSLVGQNYQETQYF
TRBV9	CASSPQGAGETQYF
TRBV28	CASSGREQYF
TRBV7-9	CASSLGLADYNEQFF
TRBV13	CASSLDRGRDTIYF
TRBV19	CASSRTVNYGYTF
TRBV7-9	CASSPSTLRTGRSGELFF
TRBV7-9	CASSLASGTGKDTIYF
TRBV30	CAWSQGDGYTF
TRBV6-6	CASKPRGEVRGGYTF
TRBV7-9	CASSPPPGRGDTQYF
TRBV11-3	CASSPPGQNEKLFF
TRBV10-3	CAITGAPISGYNEQFF
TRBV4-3	CASRSRGYEQYF
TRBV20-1	CSARGSYGYTF
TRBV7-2	CASSLVGGDGYIF
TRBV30	CAWKEEGNEQFF
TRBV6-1	CASREQNTGELFF
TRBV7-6	CASSPQLAGEAYEQYF
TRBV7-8	CASSLAGGPRSGYYEQYF
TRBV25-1	CASSESPPSTDTQYF
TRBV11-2	CASSLDRLGTDTQYF
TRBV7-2	CASSSDRNTEAFF
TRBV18	CASSRDIPGNEQFF
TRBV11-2	CASSLTLGHPKGEQFF
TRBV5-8	CASSPRLYEQYF
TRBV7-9	CASSPSGTGHEQYF
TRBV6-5	CASSYSRGGPQHF
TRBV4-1	CASSQAGTGFTDTQYF
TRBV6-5	CASRSTGGEQYF
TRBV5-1	CASSWTGANYGYTF
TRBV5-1	CASSPLGSSYNSPLHF
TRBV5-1	CASSPSTQQETQYF
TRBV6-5	CASTEGQGYHGYTF